The table lists the clone carrying this TCR beta chain with a few counts. What it binds is not known. One entry per CDR3 protein, called by TCRdb with MiXCR from the 5' RACE reads. The repertoire has 300,000 to 350,000 distinct CDR3 sequences, around 19% of them found once; the top ten carry approximately 21%. The data were obtained in a study of T-cell memory formation after mild COVID-19. For the study at large: TCR clusters largely stayed donor specific. General study points: There was a balanced CD4/CD8 profile in clones contracting day 15 to 85, and later expanders leaned CD4+. Whether second-wave clones peaking at day 37 were SARS-CoV-2 specific went unconfirmed.

This sequence originates from a young man who had mild COVID-19 (a few samples of this study predate the infection). Cell type and time point are not known. The sequencing input was PBMCs or a T cell subset sorted from them (not recorded which).

The CDR3 DNA follows: TGTGCCAGCAGCTTCTCTCCCAGACAGGGGGTCACATCGCAGTATTTT. This sequence encodes CASSFSPRQGVTSQYF. V gene TRBV7-9 combines with J gene TRBJ2-3, with 9 nucleotides matching TRBD1. The CDR3 covers 16 residues. The ends lost 3 bases at V and 10 bases at J; junction bases unmatched: 14. Germline assignment: CDR1 SEHNR and CDR2 FQNEAQ (reference sequence).